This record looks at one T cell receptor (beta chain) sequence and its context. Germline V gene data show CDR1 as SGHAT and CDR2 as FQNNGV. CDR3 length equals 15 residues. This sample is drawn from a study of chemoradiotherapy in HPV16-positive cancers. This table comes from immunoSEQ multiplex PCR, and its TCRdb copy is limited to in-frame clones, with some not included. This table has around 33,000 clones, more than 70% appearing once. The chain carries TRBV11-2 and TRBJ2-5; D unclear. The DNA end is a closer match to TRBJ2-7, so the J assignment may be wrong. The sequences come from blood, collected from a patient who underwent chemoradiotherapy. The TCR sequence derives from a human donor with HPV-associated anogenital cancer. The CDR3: CASSLDRSDSYEQYF. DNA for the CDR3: TGTGCCAGCAGCTTAGATAGGTCCGATTCCTACGAGCAGTACTTC.